This is a list of T cell receptor beta chains from one sample in a study of blood T cell repertoires in COVID-19. TCRdb's copy holds only in-frame clones and misses some; the assay was immunoSEQ multiplex PCR. The sample includes about 78,000 clones, less than 90% seen only once; the top ten take 4.5% to 7%. The source material was peripheral blood. Receptors were obtained from a man in his sixties with active or convalescent COVID-19. CDR3s leave out the opening cysteine and the closing phenylalanine or tryptophan.

TRBV5-1	TRBJ1-2	ASRAGEEGYT
TRBV5-1	TRBJ1-1	ASSETTGVPNTEAF
TRBV4-1	TRBJ1-1	ASKGDRVPEAF
TRBV7-2	TRBJ1-3	ASSPTGTAGNTIY
TRBV27	TRBJ2-7	ASSFRPESSYEQY
TRBV5-1	TRBJ1-5	ASSLGQDNQPQH
TRBV5-4	TRBJ1-1	ASSPQAGSTEAF
TRBV7-2	TRBJ2-7	ASSLGRATTYEQY
TRBV6-5	TRBJ2-2	ASRPRPGSGELF
TRBV12-3/TRBV12-4	TRBJ1-2	ASSLGGSYT
TRBV30	TRBJ1-1	AWTQNMNTEAF
TRBV5-4	TRBJ1-3	ASKYRGRAGNTIY
TRBV7-8	TRBJ1-1	ASSLGTGNTEAF
TRBV18	TRBJ2-3	ASSRASSGGGPDTQY
TRBV18	TRBJ1-6	ASSPYRGQNSPLH
TRBV10-3	TRBJ2-2	AISEQDLGELF
TRBV20-1	TRBJ2-5	SASPQETQY
TRBV13	TRBJ2-7	ASSLEGAAYEQY
TRBV27	TRBJ2-2	ASSPGTSGSTGELF
TRBV18	TRBJ1-1	ASSPVAGNTEAF
TRBV5-8	TRBJ2-3	ASSSSGHTDTQY
TRBV19	TRBJ2-7	ASSRRDSFSEQY